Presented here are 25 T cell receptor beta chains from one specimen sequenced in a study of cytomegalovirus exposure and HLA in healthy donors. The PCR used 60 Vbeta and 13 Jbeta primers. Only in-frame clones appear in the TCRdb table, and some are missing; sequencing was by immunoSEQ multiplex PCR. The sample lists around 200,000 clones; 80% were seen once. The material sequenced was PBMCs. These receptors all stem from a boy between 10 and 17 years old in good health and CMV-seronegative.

The CDR3 DNA follows: TGTGCCATCAGTGGAGGAGGAAACACCATATATTTT. Its protein is CAISGGGNTIYF. This chain connects TRBV10-3 to TRBJ1-3; D remains ambiguous. From germline, CDR1 is ENHRY and CDR2 SYGVKD. Trimming left V 4 bases short and J 4 bases short, with 5 bases between. The CDR3 has 12 residues.

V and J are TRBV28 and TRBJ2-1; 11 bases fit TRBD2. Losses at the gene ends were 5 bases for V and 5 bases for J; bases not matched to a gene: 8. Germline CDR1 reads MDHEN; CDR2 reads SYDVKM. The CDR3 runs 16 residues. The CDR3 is CASSTPGTSGNNEQFF. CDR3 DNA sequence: TGTGCCAGCAGTACCCCCGGGACTAGCGGTAACAATGAGCAGTTCTTC.

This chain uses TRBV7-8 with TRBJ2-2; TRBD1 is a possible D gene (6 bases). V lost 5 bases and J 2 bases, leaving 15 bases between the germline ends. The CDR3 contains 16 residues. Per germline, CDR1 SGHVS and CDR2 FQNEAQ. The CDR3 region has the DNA TGTGCCAGCAGCAGAAACAGGGCCTTTAACACCGGGGAGCTGTTTTTT. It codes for CASSRNRAFNTGELFF.

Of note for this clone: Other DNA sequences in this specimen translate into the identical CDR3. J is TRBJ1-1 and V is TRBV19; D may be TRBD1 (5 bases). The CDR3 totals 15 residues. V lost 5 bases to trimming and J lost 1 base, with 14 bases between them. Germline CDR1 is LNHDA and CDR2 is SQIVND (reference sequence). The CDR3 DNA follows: TGTGCCAGTAGTCTGCAGGGCACGTGGAACACTGAAGCTTTCTTT. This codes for CASSLQGTWNTEAFF. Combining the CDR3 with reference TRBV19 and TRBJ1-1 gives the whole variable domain DGGITQSPKYLFRKEGQNVTLSCEQNLNHDAMYWYRQDPGQGLRLIYYSQIVNDFQKGDIAEGYSVSREKKESFPLTVTSAQKNPTAFYLCASSLQGTWNTEAFFGQGTRLTVV.

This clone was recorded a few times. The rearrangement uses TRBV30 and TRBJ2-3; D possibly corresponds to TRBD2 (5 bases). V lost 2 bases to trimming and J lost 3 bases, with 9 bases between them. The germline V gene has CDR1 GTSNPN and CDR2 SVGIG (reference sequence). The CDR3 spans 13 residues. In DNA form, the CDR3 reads TGTGCCTGGAGTACCCGAGGGACAGATACGCAGTATTTT. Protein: CAWSTRGTDTQYF.

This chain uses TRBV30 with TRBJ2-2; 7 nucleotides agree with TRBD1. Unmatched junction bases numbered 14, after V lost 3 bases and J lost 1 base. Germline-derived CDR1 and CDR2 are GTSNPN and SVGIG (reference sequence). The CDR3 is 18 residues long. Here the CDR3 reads CAWRASYRGSKNTGELFF. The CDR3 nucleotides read TGTGCCTGGAGAGCTTCCTACAGGGGAAGTAAGAACACCGGGGAGCTGTTTTTT.

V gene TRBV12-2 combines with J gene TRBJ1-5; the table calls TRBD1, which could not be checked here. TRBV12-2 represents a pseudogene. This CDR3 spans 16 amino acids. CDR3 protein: CASRLTGKHGNQPQHF. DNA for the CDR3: TGTGCAAGTCGCTTAACAGGGAAACACGGCAATCAGCCCCAGCATTTT.

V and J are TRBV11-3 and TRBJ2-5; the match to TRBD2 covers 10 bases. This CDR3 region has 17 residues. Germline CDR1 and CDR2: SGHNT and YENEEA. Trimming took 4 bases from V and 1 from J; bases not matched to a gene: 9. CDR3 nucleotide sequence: TGTGCCAGCAGCTCCACAGGACTAGCGGAAACCCAAGAGACCCAGTACTTC. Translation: CASSSTGLAETQETQYF.

CDR3 sequence: CSVYSSYGYTF. CDR3 DNA: TGCAGCGTTTACTCAAGCTATGGCTACACCTTC. The chain joins TRBV29-1 to TRBJ1-2, with unresolved D. Deletions cut 5 bases from V and 4 bases from J, with 8 bases between. Germline V lookup: CDR1 SQVTM, CDR2 ANQGSEA. This CDR3 has 11 amino acids. Filled out from reference TRBV29-1 and TRBJ1-2, the complete variable domain reads SAVISQKPSRDICQRGTSLTIQCQVDSQVTMMFWYRQQPGQSLTLIATANQGSEATYESGFVIDKFPISRPNLTFSTLTVSNMSPEDSSIYLCSVYSSYGYTFGSGTRLTVV.

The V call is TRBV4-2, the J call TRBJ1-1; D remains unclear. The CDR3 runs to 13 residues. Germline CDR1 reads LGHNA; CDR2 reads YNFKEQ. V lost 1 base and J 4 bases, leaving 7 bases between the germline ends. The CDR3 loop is CASSQVMSTEAFF. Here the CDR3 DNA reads TGTGCCAGCAGCCAAGTTATGAGCACTGAAGCTTTCTTT.

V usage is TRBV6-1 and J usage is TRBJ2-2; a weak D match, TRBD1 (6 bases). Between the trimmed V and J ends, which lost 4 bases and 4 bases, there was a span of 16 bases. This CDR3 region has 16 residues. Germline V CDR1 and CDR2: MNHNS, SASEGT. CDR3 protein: CASSAYRVTGTGELFF. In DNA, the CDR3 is TGTGCCAGCAGTGCGTACAGGGTTACAGGCACCGGGGAGCTGTTTTTT.

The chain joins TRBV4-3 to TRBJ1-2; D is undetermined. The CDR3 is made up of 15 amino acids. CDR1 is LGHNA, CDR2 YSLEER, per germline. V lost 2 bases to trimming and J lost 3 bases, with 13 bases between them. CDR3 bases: TGCGCCAGCAGCCAAACTCTCGGCGGGGACTATGGCTACACCTTC. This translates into CASSQTLGGDYGYTF.

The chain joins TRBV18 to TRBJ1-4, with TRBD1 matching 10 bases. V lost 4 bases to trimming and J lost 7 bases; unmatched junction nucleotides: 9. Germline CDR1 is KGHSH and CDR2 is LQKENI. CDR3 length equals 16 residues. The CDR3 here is CASSHKDRGRREKLFF. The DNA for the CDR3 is TGTGCCAGCTCACATAAAGACAGGGGGCGTCGTGAAAAACTGTTTTTT.

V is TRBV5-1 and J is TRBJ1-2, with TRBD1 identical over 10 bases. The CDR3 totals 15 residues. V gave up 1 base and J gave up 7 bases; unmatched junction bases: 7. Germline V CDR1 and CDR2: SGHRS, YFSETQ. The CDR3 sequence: CASSLSGQGNSGYTF. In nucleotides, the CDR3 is TGCGCCAGCAGCTTGTCGGGACAGGGGAATAGTGGCTACACCTTC.

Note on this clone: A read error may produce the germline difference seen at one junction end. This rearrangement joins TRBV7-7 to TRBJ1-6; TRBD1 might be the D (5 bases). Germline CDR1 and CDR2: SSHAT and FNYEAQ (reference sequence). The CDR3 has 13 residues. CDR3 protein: CASSSTVNSPLHF. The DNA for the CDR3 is TGTGCTAGCAGCTCGACAGTGAATTCACCCCTCCACTTT. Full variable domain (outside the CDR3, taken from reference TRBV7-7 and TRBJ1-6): GAGVSQSPRYKVTKRGQDVTLRCDPISSHATLYWYQQALGQGPEFLTYFNYEAQPDKSGLPSDRFSAERPEGSISTLTIQRTEQRDSAMYRCASSSTVNSPLHFGNGTRLTVT.

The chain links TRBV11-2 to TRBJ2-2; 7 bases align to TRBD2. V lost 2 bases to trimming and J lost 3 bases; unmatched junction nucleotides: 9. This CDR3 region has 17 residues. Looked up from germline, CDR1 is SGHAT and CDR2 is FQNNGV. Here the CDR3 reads CASSLSTAGPDTGELFF. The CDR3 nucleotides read TGTGCCAGCAGCTTATCGACAGCGGGGCCCGACACCGGGGAGCTGTTTTTT. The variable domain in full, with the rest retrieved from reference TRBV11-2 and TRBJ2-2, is EAGVAQSPRYKIIEKRQSVAFWCNPISGHATLYWYQQILGQGPKLLIQFQNNGVVDDSQLPKDRFSAERLKGVDSTLKIQPAKLEDSAVYLCASSLSTAGPDTGELFFGEGSRLTVL.

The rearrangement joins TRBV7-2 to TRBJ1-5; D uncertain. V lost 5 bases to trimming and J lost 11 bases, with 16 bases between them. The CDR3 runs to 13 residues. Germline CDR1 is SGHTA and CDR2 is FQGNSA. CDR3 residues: CASSADGSGAQHF. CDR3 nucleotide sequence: TGTGCCAGCAGCGCAGACGGCTCCGGAGCCCAGCATTTT.

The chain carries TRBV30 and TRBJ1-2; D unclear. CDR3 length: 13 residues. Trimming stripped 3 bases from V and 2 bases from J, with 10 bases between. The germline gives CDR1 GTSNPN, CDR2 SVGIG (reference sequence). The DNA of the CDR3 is TGTGCCTGGAGGTCGATACAGAACTATGGCTACACCTTC. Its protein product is CAWRSIQNYGYTF.

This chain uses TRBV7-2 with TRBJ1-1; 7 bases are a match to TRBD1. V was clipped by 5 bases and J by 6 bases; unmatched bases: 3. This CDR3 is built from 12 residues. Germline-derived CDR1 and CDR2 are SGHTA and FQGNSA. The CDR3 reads CASSPQGAEAFF. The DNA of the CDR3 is TGTGCCAGCAGCCCGCAGGGGGCTGAAGCTTTCTTT.

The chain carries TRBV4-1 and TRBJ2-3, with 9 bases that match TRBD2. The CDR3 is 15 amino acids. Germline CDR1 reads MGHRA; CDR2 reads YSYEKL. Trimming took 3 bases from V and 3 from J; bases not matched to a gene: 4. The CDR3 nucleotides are TGCGCCAGCAGCCAGGTTAGCGGGAGAACAGATACGCAGTATTTT. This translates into CASSQVSGRTDTQYF.

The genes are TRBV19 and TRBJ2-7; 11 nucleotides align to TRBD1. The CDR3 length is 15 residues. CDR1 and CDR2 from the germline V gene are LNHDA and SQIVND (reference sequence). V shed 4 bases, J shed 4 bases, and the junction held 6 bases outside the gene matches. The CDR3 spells CASSTGQGAWYEQYF. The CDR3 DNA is TGTGCCAGTAGTACCGGACAGGGGGCGTGGTACGAGCAGTACTTC.

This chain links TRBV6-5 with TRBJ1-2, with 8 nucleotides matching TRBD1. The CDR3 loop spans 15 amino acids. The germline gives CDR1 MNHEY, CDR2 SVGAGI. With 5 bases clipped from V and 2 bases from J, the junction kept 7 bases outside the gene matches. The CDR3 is CASSVLGTGNYGYTF. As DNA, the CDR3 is TGTGCCAGCAGTGTCCTAGGGACAGGCAACTATGGCTACACCTTC.

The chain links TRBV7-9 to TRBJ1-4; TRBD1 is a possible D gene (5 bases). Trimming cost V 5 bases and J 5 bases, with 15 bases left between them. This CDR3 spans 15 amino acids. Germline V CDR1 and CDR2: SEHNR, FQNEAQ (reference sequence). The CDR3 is CASSTGRAENEKLFF. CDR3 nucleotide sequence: TGTGCCAGCAGCACAGGTCGCGCGGAAAATGAAAAACTGTTTTTT.

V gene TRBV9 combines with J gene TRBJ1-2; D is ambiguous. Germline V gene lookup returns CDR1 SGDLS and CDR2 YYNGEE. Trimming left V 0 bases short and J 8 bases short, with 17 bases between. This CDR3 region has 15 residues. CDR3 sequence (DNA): TGTGCCAGCAGCGTAGAGGTCAGCGGCTTCGGGGGCTACACCTTC. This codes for CASSVEVSGFGGYTF.

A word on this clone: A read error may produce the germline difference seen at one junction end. The CDR3 region is CSSSLVGGRADTQYF. In DNA form, the CDR3 reads TGTTCCAGCAGCTTAGTGGGGGGGCGCGCAGATACGCAGTATTTT. The gene calls are TRBV7-9 and TRBJ2-3, with D possibly matching TRBD2 (7 bases). Per germline, CDR1 SEHNR and CDR2 FQNEAQ (reference sequence). There are 15 residues in the CDR3.